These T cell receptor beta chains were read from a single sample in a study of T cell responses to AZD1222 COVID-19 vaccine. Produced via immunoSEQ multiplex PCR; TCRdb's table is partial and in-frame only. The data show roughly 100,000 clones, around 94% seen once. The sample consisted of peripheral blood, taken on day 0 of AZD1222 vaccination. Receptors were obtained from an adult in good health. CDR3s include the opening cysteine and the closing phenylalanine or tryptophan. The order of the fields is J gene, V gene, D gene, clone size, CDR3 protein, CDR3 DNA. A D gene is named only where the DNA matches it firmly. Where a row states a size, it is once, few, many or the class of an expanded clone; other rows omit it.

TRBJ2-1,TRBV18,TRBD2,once,CASSPGGGGNEQFF,TGTGCCAGCTCACCAGGCGGGGGGGGCAATGAGCAGTTCTTC
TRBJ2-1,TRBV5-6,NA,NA,CASTFLGRNYNEQFF,TGTGCCAGCACCTTCTTAGGACGGAACTACAATGAGCAGTTCTTC
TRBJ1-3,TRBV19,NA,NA,CASSLTQGSGNTIYF,TGTGCCAGTAGTCTTACCCAGGGCTCTGGAAACACCATATATTTT
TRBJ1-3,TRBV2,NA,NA,CASSERGVVASGNTIYF,TGTGCCAGCAGTGAACGAGGAGTGGTCGCCTCTGGAAACACCATATATTTT
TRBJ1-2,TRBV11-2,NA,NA,CASSLRGVLHYGYTF,TGTGCCAGCAGCTTGAGGGGAGTACTTCACTATGGCTACACCTTC
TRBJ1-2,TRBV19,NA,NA,CASSTSGTSYGYTF,TGTGCCAGTAGTACTTCCGGGACTAGTTATGGCTACACCTTC
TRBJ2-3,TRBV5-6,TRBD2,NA,CASSLGTSGSITDTQYF,TGTGCCAGCAGCTTGGGGACTAGCGGGAGTATCACAGATACGCAGTATTTT
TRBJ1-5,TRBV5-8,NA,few,CASSLVDGNQPQHF,TGTGCCAGCAGCCTGGTGGATGGCAATCAGCCCCAGCATTTT
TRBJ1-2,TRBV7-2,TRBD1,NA,CASSSQGALGYTF,TGTGCCAGCAGCTCACAGGGGGCGCTTGGCTACACCTTC
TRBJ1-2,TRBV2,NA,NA,CASSEMDGYGESSSGYTF,TGTGCCAGCAGTGAAATGGACGGTTACGGCGAGAGCTCGTCAGGCTACACCTTC
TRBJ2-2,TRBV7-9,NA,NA,CASSRIIEGTGELFF,TGTGCCAGCAGCCGGATCATTGAAGGCACCGGGGAGCTGTTTTTT
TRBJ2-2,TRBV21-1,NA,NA,CASSRPWPGELFF,TGTGCCAGCAGCCGTCCGTGGCCCGGGGAGCTGTTTTTT
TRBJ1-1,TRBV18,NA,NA,CASSSFGQPILEAFF,TGTGCCAGCTCATCCTTCGGACAGCCTATACTTGAAGCTTTCTTT
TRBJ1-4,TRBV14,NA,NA,CASSHSLGAEKLFF,TGTGCCAGCAGCCATTCCCTGGGGGCAGAAAAACTGTTTTTT
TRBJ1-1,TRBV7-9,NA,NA,CASNGRMNTEAFF,TGTGCCAGCAATGGCAGAATGAACACTGAAGCTTTCTTT
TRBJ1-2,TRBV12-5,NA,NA,CASGLTRGGYTF,TGTGCTAGTGGTTTAACCCGAGGCGGCTACACCTTC
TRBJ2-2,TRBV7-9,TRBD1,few,CASSLDGQGATGELFF,TGTGCCAGCAGCTTAGACGGACAGGGGGCCACCGGGGAGCTGTTTTTT
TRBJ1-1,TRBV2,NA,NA,CASSEMPTGTEAFF,TGTGCCAGCAGTGAGATGCCCACCGGCACTGAAGCTTTCTTT
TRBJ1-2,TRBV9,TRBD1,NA,CASSPGQGYGYGYTF,TGTGCCAGCAGCCCCGGACAGGGCTACGGCTATGGCTACACCTTC
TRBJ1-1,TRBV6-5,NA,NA,CASSRLSLLFSEAFF,TGTGCCAGCAGTCGTTTGAGCCTATTATTCTCTGAAGCTTTCTTT
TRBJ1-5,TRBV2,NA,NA,CASSVRPGVATQPQHF,TGTGCCAGCAGTGTGCGTCCCGGAGTTGCGACCCAGCCCCAGCATTTT
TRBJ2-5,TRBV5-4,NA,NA,CASSPGRGGLETQYF,TGTGCCAGCAGCCCGGGACGAGGTGGCCTTGAGACCCAGTACTTC
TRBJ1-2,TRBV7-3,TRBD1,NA,CASSTTGTYGYTF,TGTGCCAGCAGCACGACAGGGACCTATGGCTACACCTTC
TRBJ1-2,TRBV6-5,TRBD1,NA,CASSSKGQLYGYTF,TGTGCCAGCAGTTCCAAGGGACAGCTCTATGGCTACACCTTC
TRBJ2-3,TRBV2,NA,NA,CASSEGTASTDTQYF,TGTGCCAGCAGTGAAGGTACCGCTAGCACAGATACGCAGTATTTT
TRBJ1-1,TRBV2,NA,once,CASAMGGATEAFF,TGTGCCAGTGCCATGGGGGGTGCCACTGAAGCTTTCTTT
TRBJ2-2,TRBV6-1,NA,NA,CASSESWDRGTGELFF,TGTGCCAGCAGTGAAAGTTGGGACCGCGGGACCGGGGAGCTGTTTTTT
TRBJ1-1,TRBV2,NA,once,CASRGRTHLNTEAFF,TGTGCCAGCAGGGGCCGGACACACCTTAACACTGAAGCTTTCTTT
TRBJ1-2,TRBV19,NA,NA,CASSLGGPGYTF,TGTGCCAGTAGCCTGGGGGGGCCCGGCTACACCTTC
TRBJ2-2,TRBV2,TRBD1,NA,CASKLQQGATGELFF,TGTGCCAGCAAGCTACAACAGGGGGCGACCGGGGAGCTGTTTTTT
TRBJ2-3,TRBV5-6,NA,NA,CASSLDRLLATDTQYF,TGTGCCAGCAGCTTGGATCGATTACTAGCCACAGATACGCAGTATTTT
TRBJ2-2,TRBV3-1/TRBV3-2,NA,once,CASSQFSGHTGELFF,TGTGCCAGCAGCCAATTTAGCGGACACACCGGGGAGCTGTTTTTT
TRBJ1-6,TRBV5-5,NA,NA,CASSPMVPSRGNSPLHF,TGTGCCAGCAGCCCGATGGTGCCCTCCCGGGGTAATTCACCCCTCCACTTT
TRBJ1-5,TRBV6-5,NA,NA,CASSSPRGQSNQPQHF,TGTGCCAGCAGTTCCCCACGGGGCCAGAGCAATCAGCCCCAGCATTTT
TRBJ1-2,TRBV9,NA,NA,CASSAEGGNDYGYTF,TGTGCCAGCAGCGCCGAAGGGGGTAACGACTATGGCTACACCTTC
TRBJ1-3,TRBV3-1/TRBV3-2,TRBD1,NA,CASSQGRTGVGNTIYF,TGTGCCAGCAGCCAAGGCCGGACAGGGGTTGGAAACACCATATATTTT
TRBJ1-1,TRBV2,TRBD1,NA,CASSKDREGTEAFF,TGTGCCAGCAGTAAGGACAGGGAGGGCACTGAAGCTTTCTTT
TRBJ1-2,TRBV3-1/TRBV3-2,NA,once,CASSHLSETNYGYTF,TGTGCCAGCAGCCACCTTAGCGAGACTAACTATGGCTACACCTTC
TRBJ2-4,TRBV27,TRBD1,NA,CARPIVRDRVKNIQYF,TGTGCCAGGCCTATCGTCCGGGACAGGGTAAAAAACATTCAGTACTTC
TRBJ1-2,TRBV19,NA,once,CASSTLPGSSNYGYTF,TGTGCCAGTAGTACCCTTCCCGGAAGTTCTAACTATGGCTACACCTTC
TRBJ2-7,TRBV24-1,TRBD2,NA,CATSDFEAGGTLSYEQYF,TGTGCCACCAGTGATTTCGAAGCGGGGGGGACTCTATCCTACGAGCAGTACTTC
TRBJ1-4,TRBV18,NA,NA,CASSPLGPGRNGEKLFF,TGTGCCAGCTCACCCCTTGGGCCAGGGCGTAACGGTGAAAAACTGTTTTTT
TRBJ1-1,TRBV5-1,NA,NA,CASSLDGQNTEAFF,TGCGCCAGCAGCTTGGACGGACAAAACACTGAAGCTTTCTTT
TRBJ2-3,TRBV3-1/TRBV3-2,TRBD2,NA,CASSQDWSGGLTDTQYF,TGTGCCAGCAGCCAAGATTGGTCGGGGGGACTCACAGATACGCAGTATTTT
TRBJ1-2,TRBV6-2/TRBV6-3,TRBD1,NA,CASSYGTGPYGYTF,TGTGCCAGCAGTTACGGGACAGGGCCCTATGGCTACACCTTC
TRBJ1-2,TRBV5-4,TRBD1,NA,CASSRALRDRGNYGYTF,TGTGCCAGCAGCCGAGCCTTGAGGGACAGGGGGAACTATGGCTACACCTTC
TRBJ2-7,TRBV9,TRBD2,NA,CASSETSHSSYEQYF,TGTGCCAGCAGCGAGACTAGCCACAGCTCCTACGAGCAGTACTTC